Below, 25 T cell receptor beta chains from the same sample are listed, as sequenced in a study of post-analysis software for immune sequencing data. Study-wide results and limits: The study found TRBV5-6, TRBV5-1 and TRBV20-1 among roughly 5 TRBV segments more frequent in patients than controls.

These receptors have no identified antigens. Researchers reported that TCR beta cDNA libraries carried unique molecular identifiers. TCRdb fed the PCR reads into MiXCR, producing one record per CDR3 protein. Found here are over 150,000 distinct CDR3 sequences, around 30% of them singletons; the top ten hold approximately 1.5%. Sample: blood. The origin of the receptors is a girl aged 5 to 17 with multiple sclerosis.

This clonotype was found a few times. The chain recombines TRBV5-1 with TRBJ1-4; D not resolved. This CDR3 spans 15 amino acids. Germline CDR1 reads SGHRS; CDR2 reads YFSETQ. Between the trimmed V and J ends, which lost 4 bases and 0 bases, there was a span of 10 bases. The CDR3 loop is CASSARSTTNEKLFF. The CDR3 DNA follows: TGCGCCAGCAGCGCGAGGTCCACAACTAATGAAAAACTGTTTTTT.

The chain uses TRBV6-5 and TRBJ2-2, with D hard to call. V was trimmed by 5 bases and J by 4 bases, leaving 8 bases between them. The CDR3 has 13 residues. Germline-derived CDR1 and CDR2 are MNHEY and SVGAGI. The CDR3 DNA reads TGTGCCAGCAGTAAGCGCGGCACCGGGGAGCTGTTTTTT. Translation: CASSKRGTGELFF.

The rearrangement joins TRBV28 to TRBJ2-1, with D possibly matching TRBD1 (5 bases). Germline V CDR1 and CDR2: MDHEN, SYDVKM. The V end was cut by 3 bases, the J end by 0 bases, with 12 bases between. The CDR3 extends over 16 amino acids. CDR3 sequence (DNA): TGTGCCAGCAGTTTTGGGGCGTTAAGCTCCTACAATGAGCAGTTCTTC. Translating it yields CASSFGALSSYNEQFF.

Regarding this clonotype: This may arise from a read error, as a much more abundant clone is one base away. For the CDR3, the DNA is TGTGCCAGCAGGCCCCAGGCCTGCACTGAAGCTTTCTTT. It yields the protein CASRPQACTEAFF. The V call is TRBV27, the J call TRBJ1-1; D gene ambiguous. The CDR3 sequence is 13 residues long. Trimming removed 6 bases at V and 4 bases at J, with 12 bases between. Germline CDR1 reads MNHEY; CDR2 reads SMNVEV (reference sequence).

This clonotype was observed at least ten times. V and J are TRBV18 and TRBJ2-7; D is unresolved. Germline-derived CDR1 and CDR2 are KGHSH and LQKENI. Trimming cost V 3 bases and J 3 bases, with 12 bases left between them. The length of the CDR3 is 14 residues. CDR3 coding DNA: TGTGCCAGCTCACCGGAGATAAAGAACTACGAGCAGTACTTC. This sequence encodes CASSPEIKNYEQYF.

This clonotype was counted many times. CDR3 in DNA: TGTGCTAGTGGTTTAAGTCCGTCCAATGAGCAGTTCTTC. Translation: CASGLSPSNEQFF. This chain joins TRBV12-5 and TRBJ2-1; D remains ambiguous. Germline V gives CDR1 LGHNT, CDR2 FRNRAP. The CDR3 consists of 13 residues. Trimming pared 3 bases from V and 6 bases from J, leaving 9 bases between.

A remark on this clonotype: A much larger clone sits a single nucleotide away, making a read error possible. The chain links TRBV4-1 to TRBJ2-1; D possibly corresponds to TRBD2 (6 bases). This CDR3 contains 19 residues. V shed 0 bases and J shed 0 bases, with 18 bases lying between them. Germline values: CDR1 MGHRA, CDR2 YSYEKL. CDR3 DNA sequence: TGCGCCAGCAGCCAAGAGATGGAGGGCGCGCCGAGCTCCTACAATGAGCAGTTCTTC. Protein: CASSQEMEGAPSSYNEQFF.

This rearrangement joins TRBV19 to TRBJ2-7; the match to TRBD2 covers 8 bases. CDR3 size: 14 residues. Trimming took 6 bases from V and 1 from J; bases not matched to a gene: 5. In germline, CDR1 is LNHDA, CDR2 SQIVND (reference sequence). CDR3 DNA: TGTGCCAGTAGCTTCATAGCGGGATCCTACGAGCAGTACTTC. Protein: CASSFIAGSYEQYF.

About this clonotype: Since a much larger clone is just one base distant, this may be a read error. J is TRBJ2-1 and V is TRBV20-1, with 7 bases identical to TRBD1. V dropped 1 base and J dropped 13; count of bases not matched to a gene: 16. The CDR3 has 15 residues. Per germline, CDR1 DFQATT and CDR2 SNEGSKA (reference sequence). Here the CDR3 reads CSARATKGTEETQFF. The CDR3 DNA is TGCAGTGCTAGAGCGACGAAAGGGACAGAAGAGACCCAGTTCTTC.

Here the CDR3 DNA reads TGCGCCTCTTGCATGGGGGAGACGACGGGAGAGACCCAGTACTTC. As protein: CASCMGETTGETQYF. The chain uses TRBV5-1 and TRBJ2-5, with D perhaps being TRBD1 or TRBD2 (5 bases each). The germline gives CDR1 SGHRS, CDR2 YFSETQ. Trimming left V 10 bases short and J 4 bases short, with 23 bases between. The CDR3 is 15 amino acids.

The genes are TRBV28 and TRBJ2-5; 10 bases map to TRBD2. The CDR3 totals 15 residues. Germline V gives CDR1 MDHEN, CDR2 SYDVKM. V shed 7 bases and J 2 bases; nucleotides not matched to a gene: 7. CDR3 amino acids: CASTPGTSAQETQYF. As DNA, the CDR3 is TGTGCCAGCACCCCTGGGACTAGCGCACAAGAGACCCAGTACTTC.

This clonotype was counted at least ten times. The chain has TRBV7-8 and TRBJ2-5; 9 positions agree with TRBD2. The V and J ends lost 1 base and 3 bases, in that order; junction bases with no gene match: 3. The length of the CDR3 is 15 residues. In germline, CDR1 is SGHVS, CDR2 FQNEAQ. The CDR3 spells CASSLVVAGEETQYF. The CDR3, as DNA: TGTGCCAGCAGCTTAGTGGTAGCGGGAGAAGAGACCCAGTACTTC.

This clonotype showed up just a few times. V is TRBV14 and J is TRBJ2-5, with 7 bases aligning to TRBD1. Germline V CDR1 and CDR2: SGHDN, FVKESK. Losses at the gene ends were 0 bases for V and 2 bases for J; bases not matched to a gene: 18. This CDR3 comprises 20 residues. The DNA of the CDR3 is TGTGCCAGCAGCCAAGATTTTTGGGACAGCGCCCAATTTACTCAAGAGACCCAGTACTTC. It yields the protein CASSQDFWDSAQFTQETQYF.

The chain is built from TRBV29-1 and TRBJ2-4, with a possible D match to TRBD1 (5 bases). The J call is in doubt because the DNA end fits TRBJ2-7 better. CDR3 length equals 13 residues. The germline V gene has CDR1 SQVTM and CDR2 ANQGSEA. The CDR3: CSVEDRVRDEQYF. DNA for the CDR3: TGCAGCGTTGAAGACAGGGTGAGAGACGAGCAGTACTTC.

Details on this clonotype: The germline gene is not matched at one end of the junction; a read error may be the cause. The rearrangement links TRBV5-1 to TRBJ1-1; the D gene is possibly TRBD1 (5 bases). Germline V CDR1 and CDR2: SGHRS, YFSETQ. The CDR3 is made up of 13 amino acids. CDR3 nucleotide sequence: TGCGTCAGCAGCTTGGGGGAGGTGGATGAAGCTTTCTTT. Translating gives CVSSLGEVDEAFF.

The V gene is TRBV6-1, the J gene TRBJ1-1; no firm D call. Germline CDR1 MNHNS, CDR2 SASEGT. This CDR3 has 15 residues. Trimming stripped 3 bases from V and 0 bases from J, with 11 bases between. The CDR3 reads CASSEFEGLNTEAFF. CDR3 DNA sequence: TGTGCCAGCAGTGAGTTCGAGGGCCTGAACACTGAAGCTTTCTTT.

On this clonotype itself: It may be a read error: a sequence one base away is much more abundant. This chain uses TRBV20-1 with TRBJ2-3, with 11 bases matching TRBD2. This CDR3 region has 14 residues. Germline lookup yields CDR1 DFQATT and CDR2 SNEGSKA (reference sequence). The CDR3 sequence: CSADTSGRTDSQYF. In DNA, the CDR3 is TGCAGTGCGGATACTAGCGGGAGAACAGATTCGCAGTATTTT.

This clonotype was seen only once. The rearrangement links TRBV12-3 or TRBV12-4 to TRBJ2-6, with TRBD2 as a possible D gene (6 bases). With 9 bases removed from V and 4 bases from J, the gap between germline ends came to 16 bases. This CDR3 region has 15 residues. CDR3 DNA: TGTGCCAGGCGGATAGCGGCGGGAGGGGCCAACGTCCTGACTTTC. This codes for CARRIAAGGANVLTF.

This clonotype has ten or more counts. This chain connects TRBV10-3 to TRBJ2-7; the D gene is possibly TRBD2 (5 bases). The CDR3 runs 13 residues. Germline-derived CDR1 and CDR2 are ENHRY and SYGVKD. V gave up 9 bases and J gave up 1 base, with 13 bases separating them. Here the CDR3 DNA reads TGTGCCATAAAGTTCGGGGAATCCTACGAGCAGTACTTC. Its translation: CAIKFGESYEQYF.

Note on this clonotype: This may come from a read error, since a much larger clone is one base off. V gene TRBV10-3 combines with J gene TRBJ2-1, with TRBD2 identical over 9 bases. Trimming at V came to 5 bases and at J to 8 bases, leaving 7 bases not matched to a gene. Germline CDR1 is ENHRY and CDR2 is SYGVKD. This CDR3 is built from 14 residues. The CDR3 DNA reads as TGTGCCATCAGTAAGGCGGGAGGGCGCGATGAGCAGTTCTTC. Translating it yields CAISKAGGRDEQFF.

This clonotype showed up many times. This chain connects TRBV20-1 to TRBJ2-5; weak D call: TRBD2 (5 bases). Germline CDR1 and CDR2: DFQATT and SNEGSKA (reference sequence). The CDR3 covers 12 residues. V lost 3 bases to trimming and J lost 4 bases, with 9 bases between them. CDR3 residues: CSASGSPETQYF. As DNA, the CDR3 is TGCAGTGCTAGTGGGAGCCCAGAGACCCAGTACTTC.

This clonotype showed up many times. V and J are TRBV5-1 and TRBJ1-2; possible D gene TRBD1, 5 bases. CDR3 length: 15 amino acids. Deletions cut 2 bases from V and 5 bases from J, with 16 bases between. The V gene's germline CDR1 is SGHRS and CDR2 YFSETQ. CDR3 DNA sequence: TGCGCCAGCAGCTTCAGGGATACTTCACAATATGGCTACACCTTC. This sequence encodes CASSFRDTSQYGYTF.

This clonotype was seen repeatedly, ten times or more. The chain couples TRBV20-1 to TRBJ2-1; the D gene is possibly TRBD2 (6 bases). Germline CDR1 is DFQATT and CDR2 is SNEGSKA (reference sequence). Trimming stripped 3 bases from V and 8 bases from J, with 11 bases between. This CDR3 has 12 residues. In DNA form, the CDR3 reads TGCAGTGCTAGGGGACTCTCGGATGAGCAGTTCTTC. As protein: CSARGLSDEQFF.

The chain carries TRBV4-1 and TRBJ2-1; tentative D call: TRBD2 (6 bases). The CDR3 totals 17 residues. Looked up from germline, CDR1 is MGHRA and CDR2 is YSYEKL. Trimming took 0 bases from V and 1 from J, leaving 13 bases between them. The CDR3 loop reads CASSQDVPGVSYNEQFF. DNA for the CDR3: TGCGCCAGCAGCCAAGATGTCCCGGGGGTATCCTACAATGAGCAGTTCTTC.

The rearrangement uses TRBV7-9 and TRBJ2-5; D perhaps matches TRBD2 (5 bases). The J call may be mistaken, given a closer DNA end match to TRBJ2-7. CDR3 length: 14 residues. Germline values: CDR1 SEHNR, CDR2 FQNEAQ (reference sequence). In DNA form, the CDR3 reads TGTGCCAGCAGCTTAGCTGCTAGCACGCGCGAGCAGTACTTC. It translates to CASSLAASTREQYF.